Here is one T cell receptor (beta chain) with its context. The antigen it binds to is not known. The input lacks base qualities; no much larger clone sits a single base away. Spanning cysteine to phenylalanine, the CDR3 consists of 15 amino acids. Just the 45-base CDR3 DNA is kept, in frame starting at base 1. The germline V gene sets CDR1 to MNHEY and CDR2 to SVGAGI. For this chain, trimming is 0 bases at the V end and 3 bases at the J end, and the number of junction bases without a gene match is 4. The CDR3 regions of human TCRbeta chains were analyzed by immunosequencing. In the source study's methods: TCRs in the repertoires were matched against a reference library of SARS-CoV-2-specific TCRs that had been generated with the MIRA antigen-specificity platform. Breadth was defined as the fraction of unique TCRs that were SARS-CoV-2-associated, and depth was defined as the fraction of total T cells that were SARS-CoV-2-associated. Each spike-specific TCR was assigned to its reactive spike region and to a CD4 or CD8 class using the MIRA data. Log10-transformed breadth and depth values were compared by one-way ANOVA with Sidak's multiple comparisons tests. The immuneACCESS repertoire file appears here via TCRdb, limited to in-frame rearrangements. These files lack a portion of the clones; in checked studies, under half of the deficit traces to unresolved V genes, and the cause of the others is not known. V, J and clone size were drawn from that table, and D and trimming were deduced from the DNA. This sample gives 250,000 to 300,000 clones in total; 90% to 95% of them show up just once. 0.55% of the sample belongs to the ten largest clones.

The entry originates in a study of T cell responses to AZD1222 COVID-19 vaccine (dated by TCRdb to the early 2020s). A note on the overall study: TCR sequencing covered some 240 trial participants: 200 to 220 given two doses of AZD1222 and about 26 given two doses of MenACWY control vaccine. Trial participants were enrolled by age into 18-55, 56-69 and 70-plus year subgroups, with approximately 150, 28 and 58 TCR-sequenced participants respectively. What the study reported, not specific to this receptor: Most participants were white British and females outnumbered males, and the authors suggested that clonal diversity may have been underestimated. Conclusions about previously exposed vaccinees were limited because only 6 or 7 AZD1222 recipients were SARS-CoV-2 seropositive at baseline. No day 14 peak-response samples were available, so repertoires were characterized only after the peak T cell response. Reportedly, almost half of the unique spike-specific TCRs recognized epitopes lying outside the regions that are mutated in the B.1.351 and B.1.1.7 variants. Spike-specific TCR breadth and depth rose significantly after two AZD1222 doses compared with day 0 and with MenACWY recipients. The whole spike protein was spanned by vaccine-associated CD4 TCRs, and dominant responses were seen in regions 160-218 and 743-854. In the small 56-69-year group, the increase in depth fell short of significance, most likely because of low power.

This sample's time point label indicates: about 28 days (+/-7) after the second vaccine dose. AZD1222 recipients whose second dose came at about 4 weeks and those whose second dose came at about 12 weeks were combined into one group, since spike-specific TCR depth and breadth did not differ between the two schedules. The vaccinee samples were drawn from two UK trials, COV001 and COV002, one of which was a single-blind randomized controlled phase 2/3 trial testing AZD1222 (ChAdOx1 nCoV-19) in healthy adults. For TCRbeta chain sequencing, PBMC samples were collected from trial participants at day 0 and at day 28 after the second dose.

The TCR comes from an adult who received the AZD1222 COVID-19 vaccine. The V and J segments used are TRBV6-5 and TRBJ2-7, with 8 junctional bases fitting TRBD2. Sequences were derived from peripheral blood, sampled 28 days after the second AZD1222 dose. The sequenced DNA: TGTGCCAGCAGTTACTCGACCAGCGGGGGCTACGAGCAGTACTTC. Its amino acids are CASSYSTSGGYEQYF.